This T cell receptor beta chain was observed in a study of CD8 T cells in ankylosing spondylitis. TCRdb reanalysed the 5' RACE reads using MiXCR and keeps one entry per CDR3 protein. In the table there are 250,000 to 400,000 distinct CDR3 sequences, more than 9% of which are singletons. For this clonotype: Its antigen is unidentified.

Findings of the study overall: Those disease-linked clones were CD8+; they were also relatively rare in peripheral blood. Some of these motif variants have turned up before, in reports on reactive arthritis synovial fluid and blood.

Sequences were obtained from blood, either unsorted or a sorted T cell fraction (not recorded which). The source of this sequence is a female donor with ankylosing spondylitis or in good health (not recorded which).

The CDR3 region is CASSVDGVENSPLHF. CDR3 nucleotide sequence: TGTGCCAGCAGCGTAGACGGGGTAGAGAATTCACCCCTCCACTTT. This chain joins TRBV9 and TRBJ1-6; D uncertain. The CDR3 is 15 residues long. CDR1 and CDR2 from the germline V gene are SGDLS and YYNGEE. With 0 bases removed from V and 7 bases from J, the gap between germline ends came to 11 bases.